A selection of T cell receptor beta chains follows, all from one sample in a study of T cell responses to AZD1222 COVID-19 vaccine. The data were produced by immunoSEQ multiplex PCR, yet TCRdb's version contains in-frame clones alone and is incomplete. The sample holds around 72,000 clones; more than 75% are singletons and the top ten take 24%. The input for sequencing was peripheral blood, taken on day 0 of AZD1222 vaccination. The origin of the receptors is an adult in good health. The CDR3 runs from the conserved cysteine through the conserved F or W. The D gene is left open where the match is weak. Clone size appears in some rows only: once, few, many, or a class for an expanded clone.

size	V	J	D	CDR3	DNA
.	TRBV9	TRBJ2-3	TRBD2	CASSVAPAGGTDTQYF	TGTGCCAGCAGCGTAGCCCCAGCGGGGGGCACAGATACGCAGTATTTT
.	TRBV7-2	TRBJ1-2	.	CASSSRNTLGTASYTF	TGTGCCAGCAGCTCCCGGAATACTTTAGGGACCGCTAGCTACACCTTC
.	TRBV19	TRBJ2-7	.	CASSWSGTDSYEQYF	TGTGCCAGTAGCTGGTCCGGGACTGACTCCTACGAGCAGTACTTC
.	TRBV19	TRBJ1-1	TRBD1	CASSPVTGRGLNTEAFF	TGTGCCAGTAGTCCAGTGACAGGGAGGGGCTTGAACACTGAAGCTTTCTTT
.	TRBV6-5	TRBJ2-3	TRBD2	CASSLLAGGRDTQYF	TGTGCCAGCAGTTTGCTAGCGGGGGGGCGGGATACGCAGTATTTT
.	TRBV10-3	TRBJ2-3	.	CAISPGHPSTDTQYF	TGTGCCATCAGTCCGGGACACCCAAGCACAGATACGCAGTATTTT
.	TRBV9	TRBJ1-5	.	CASSVEAGNQPQHF	TGTGCCAGCAGCGTAGAGGCGGGTAATCAGCCCCAGCATTTT
few	TRBV5-1	TRBJ1-5	.	CASSAGHGDSNQPQHF	TGCGCCAGCAGCGCGGGACACGGAGATAGCAATCAGCCCCAGCATTTT
.	TRBV7-2	TRBJ2-1	.	CASSLVGGGHNEQFF	TGTGCCAGCAGCTTAGTTGGGGGGGGCCACAATGAGCAGTTCTTC
.	TRBV6-5	TRBJ1-5	.	CASSYKGEGDNQPQHF	TGTGCCAGCAGTTACAAAGGTGAAGGGGACAATCAGCCCCAGCATTTT
.	TRBV7-9	TRBJ1-1	.	CASSPNQGISFF	TGTGCCAGCAGCCCTAACCAGGGGATATCTTTCTTT
few	TRBV9	TRBJ1-6	.	CASNGGGKGSPLHF	TGTGCCAGCAACGGGGGGGGCAAGGGTTCACCCCTCCACTTT
once	TRBV20-1	TRBJ1-2	TRBD1	CSASDRVVSYGYTF	TGCAGTGCTAGTGACAGGGTGGTTAGCTATGGCTACACCTTC
.	TRBV5-1	TRBJ1-1	.	CASSAGPGGNTEAFF	TGCGCCAGCAGCGCGGGGCCAGGAGGGAACACTGAAGCTTTCTTT
.	TRBV5-1	TRBJ2-6	.	CASSLETGANVLTF	TGCGCCAGCAGCTTGGAGACTGGGGCCAACGTCCTGACTTTC
.	TRBV29-1	TRBJ2-3	TRBD2	CSVALGSGLAKQGTQYF	TGCAGCGTTGCCCTAGGTTCGGGACTAGCGAAGCAGGGAACGCAGTATTTT
.	TRBV4-2	TRBJ2-6	.	CASSQVSGQSGANVLTF	TGTGCCAGCAGCCAAGTTTCCGGGCAGTCTGGGGCCAACGTCCTGACTTTC
.	TRBV9	TRBJ2-1	TRBD2	CASSVAMAGGHNEQFF	TGTGCCAGCAGCGTAGCGATGGCGGGGGGGCACAATGAGCAGTTCTTC
.	TRBV15	TRBJ1-4	.	CATSQGTGGLLEKLFF	TGTGCCACCAGCCAGGGGACCGGCGGTCTGCTTGAAAAACTGTTTTTT
.	TRBV6-6	TRBJ2-2	.	CASSSFTGELFF	TGTGCCAGCAGTTCTTTCACCGGGGAGCTGTTTTTT
few	TRBV5-1	TRBJ1-1	TRBD1	CASSTGTGANTEAFF	TGCGCCAGCAGCACGGGGACAGGGGCAAACACTGAAGCTTTCTTT
.	TRBV6-5	TRBJ1-1	TRBD1	CASSPWTGKATEAFF	TGTGCCAGCAGTCCTTGGACAGGGAAGGCGACTGAAGCTTTCTTT
many	TRBV4-2	TRBJ2-3	.	CASRLGQGGGNTDTQYF	TGTGCCAGCAGATTAGGACAGGGCGGGGGAAACACAGATACGCAGTATTTT
.	TRBV18	TRBJ1-1	.	CASSWGILNTEAFF	TGTGCCAGCTCGTGGGGTATCCTGAACACTGAAGCTTTCTTT
.	TRBV28	TRBJ2-5	.	CASSLLQARTQYF	TGTGCCAGCAGTTTATTGCAGGCTAGGACCCAGTACTTC
once	TRBV5-6	TRBJ2-3	.	CASSLANGGSTDTQYF	TGTGCCAGCAGCTTGGCCAACGGGGGTTCAACAGATACGCAGTATTTT
.	TRBV10-2	TRBJ1-1	TRBD1	CASASGTGSANTEAFF	TGCGCCAGTGCGTCCGGGACAGGGAGTGCCAACACTGAAGCTTTCTTT
.	TRBV2	TRBJ1-6	TRBD1	CASRETGVSPLHF	TGTGCCAGCAGGGAGACAGGGGTCTCACCCCTCCACTTT
.	TRBV6-5	TRBJ1-2	TRBD1	CASRAGTGRYGYTF	TGTGCCAGCAGAGCCGGGACAGGTCGATATGGCTACACCTTC
once	TRBV9	TRBJ2-1	.	CASSQGRGPYNEQFF	TGTGCCAGCAGCCAGGGGAGGGGGCCCTACAATGAGCAGTTCTTC
.	TRBV7-3	TRBJ1-1	TRBD1	CASGSGQPNTEAFF	TGTGCCAGCGGTTCGGGACAGCCGAACACTGAAGCTTTCTTT
.	TRBV14	TRBJ2-1	TRBD2	CASSLLRLADNEQFF	TGTGCCAGCAGCCTTCTCCGCCTAGCGGACAATGAGCAGTTCTTC
.	TRBV12-3/TRBV12-4	TRBJ1-1	.	CATTVGATEAFF	TGTGCCACCACCGTCGGTGCCACTGAAGCTTTCTTT
.	TRBV30	TRBJ1-1	.	CAWSVLREAFF	TGTGCCTGGAGTGTACTCAGGGAAGCTTTCTTT
.	TRBV6-5	TRBJ1-4	.	CASSGQTTNEKLFF	TGTGCCAGTTCCGGACAGACAACTAATGAAAAACTGTTTTTT
.	TRBV3-1/TRBV3-2	TRBJ2-5	TRBD2	CASSSGLAGSQYF	TGTGCCAGCAGCTCCGGACTAGCGGGGTCCCAGTACTTC
.	TRBV9	TRBJ2-7	.	CASSPGGGVHEQYF	TGTGCCAGCAGCCCCGGAGGAGGGGTTCACGAGCAGTACTTC
.	TRBV7-9	TRBJ2-6	.	CASSPRSGANVLTF	TGTGCCAGCAGTCCGCGGTCCGGGGCCAACGTCCTGACTTTC
few	TRBV19	TRBJ1-2	.	CASSMTEPYYGYTF	TGTGCCAGTAGTATGACCGAGCCGTACTATGGCTACACCTTC
once	TRBV3-1/TRBV3-2	TRBJ2-7	.	CASSAQPLDVSPYYEQYF	TGTGCCAGCAGCGCCCAGCCTTTGGACGTCAGTCCATACTACGAGCAGTACTTC
.	TRBV29-1	TRBJ2-5	TRBD1	CSVERQGEGTQYF	TGCAGCGTTGAGAGACAGGGAGAGGGGACCCAGTACTTC
.	TRBV11-2	TRBJ2-1	.	CASSSRTVSYNEQFF	TGTGCCAGCAGCTCTCGGACAGTGTCCTACAATGAGCAGTTCTTC
.	TRBV2	TRBJ2-5	.	CASNPQVQETQYF	TGTGCCAGCAACCCTCAGGTTCAAGAGACCCAGTACTTC
once	TRBV24-1	TRBJ2-5	.	CATSDGGLETQYF	TGTGCCACCAGTGATGGAGGGTTAGAGACCCAGTACTTC
.	TRBV19	TRBJ2-1	TRBD2	CASSLTSGGSNEQFF	TGTGCCAGTAGCTTGACTAGCGGGGGGTCGAATGAGCAGTTCTTC
.	TRBV27	TRBJ1-1	.	CASSLTPTFTEAFF	TGTGCCAGCAGTTTAACACCTACTTTCACTGAAGCTTTCTTT
once	TRBV5-1	TRBJ2-7	TRBD1	CASSFIGTGAYEQYF	TGCGCCAGCAGCTTCATCGGGACAGGTGCCTACGAGCAGTACTTC
few	TRBV5-1	TRBJ1-1	.	CASSKIGGTDTEAFF	TGCGCCAGCAGTAAAATAGGGGGAACTGACACTGAAGCTTTCTTT
once	TRBV29-1	TRBJ1-2	TRBD1	CSVVPGQGNYGYTF	TGCAGCGTTGTACCGGGACAGGGTAACTATGGCTACACCTTC
.	TRBV7-9	TRBJ1-3	.	CASSLGARGNTIYF	TGTGCCAGCAGCTTAGGGGCCCGGGGAAACACCATATATTTT
once	TRBV6-5	TRBJ2-1	.	CASSYRGSYNEQFF	TGTGCCAGCAGTTATCGGGGGTCCTACAATGAGCAGTTCTTC
.	TRBV11-2	TRBJ1-1	TRBD1	CASSDTATGVSAEAFF	TGTGCCAGCAGCGATACAGCCACAGGGGTAAGCGCTGAAGCTTTCTTT
few	TRBV19	TRBJ1-3	.	CASSEGGDISGNTIYF	TGTGCCAGTAGTGAGGGTGGTGACATCTCTGGAAACACCATATATTTT
.	TRBV2	TRBJ1-3	.	CASSEASQLFSGNTIYF	TGTGCCAGCAGTGAAGCATCACAACTATTCTCTGGAAACACCATATATTTT
.	TRBV30	TRBJ1-6	TRBD1	CAWSAGTGSSPLHF	TGTGCCTGGAGCGCCGGGACAGGGTCTTCACCCCTCCACTTT
.	TRBV11-3	TRBJ2-3	TRBD1	CASSSGQGDTDTQYF	TGTGCCAGCAGCTCAGGACAGGGGGACACAGATACGCAGTATTTT
once	TRBV5-3	TRBJ1-1	.	CARSLAGLNTEAFF	TGTGCCAGAAGCTTGGCAGGGCTGAACACTGAAGCTTTCTTT
.	TRBV7-8	TRBJ1-1	.	CASSNSVAGGNEAFF	TGTGCCAGCAGCAATTCGGTAGCCGGGGGGAATGAAGCTTTCTTT